This is a list of T cell receptor beta chains from one sample in a study of CD8+CD57+ T cells in acquired aplastic anemia. TCRdb reprocessed the reads via MiXCR and lists one record per CDR3 protein. Altogether 150,000 to 200,000 distinct CDR3 sequences are present, 35% to 55% being singletons, with the ten largest covering approximately 1%. The sequenced sample was sorted CD4+, CD8+, or CD8+CD57+ T cells (not recorded which) from PBMCs. The receptor set was obtained from a human donor in good health. Each CDR3 is given with its conserved first and last residue. A D gene is named only where the DNA matches it firmly. Clone size is stated in some rows and not others, as once, few, many or a class when expanded.

size	J	D	V	CDR3	DNA
many	TRBJ1-2	NA	TRBV7-3	CASSPSRGDGYTF	TGTGCCAGCAGCCCCTCCCGAGGGGATGGCTACACCTTC
NA	TRBJ1-5	NA	TRBV6-1	CASTDPNLNQPQHF	TGTGCCAGCACAGACCCCAACCTAAATCAGCCCCAGCATTTT
many	TRBJ2-1	NA	TRBV20-1	CSASFRVSYNEQFF	TGCAGTGCCTCCTTCCGGGTATCCTACAATGAGCAGTTCTTC
many	TRBJ2-1	NA	TRBV19	CASSIFQGSVYNEQFF	TGTGCCAGTAGTATATTCCAAGGGTCCGTTTACAATGAGCAGTTCTTC
many	TRBJ1-5	NA	TRBV7-9	CASSPGTSNQPQHF	TGTGCCAGCAGCCCAGGGACAAGCAATCAGCCCCAGCATTTT
many	TRBJ1-2	NA	TRBV6-1	CASRGGGYGYTF	TGTGCCAGCAGGGGGGGAGGCTATGGCTACACCTTC
NA	TRBJ2-5	TRBD1	TRBV15	CATNWGQGQETQYF	TGTGCCACCAATTGGGGACAGGGTCAAGAGACCCAGTACTTC
NA	TRBJ2-1	NA	TRBV7-6	CASKQSVSYNEQFF	TGTGCCAGCAAACAGTCAGTATCCTACAATGAGCAGTTCTTC
few	TRBJ2-7	TRBD1	TRBV7-9	CASSWTGDEQYF	TGTGCCAGCAGCTGGACAGGGGACGAGCAGTACTTC
many	TRBJ1-1	NA	TRBV5-1	CASSLPPAGPTPEAFF	TGCGCCAGCAGCTTGCCCCCGGCAGGACCGACGCCTGAAGCTTTCTTT
NA	TRBJ2-3	TRBD2	TRBV25-1	CATSGLASHTDTQYF	TGTGCCACCTCGGGACTAGCTTCCCACACAGATACGCAGTATTTT
many	TRBJ1-1	NA	TRBV12-3/TRBV12-4	CASSVDRPPGAFF	TGTGCCAGCAGTGTCGACAGACCCCCGGGAGCTTTCTTT
many	TRBJ1-1	TRBD1	TRBV10-3	CAIRSRDRGEAFF	TGTGCCATCAGGAGCCGGGACAGGGGAGAAGCTTTCTTT
NA	TRBJ1-2	TRBD1	TRBV7-8	CASSPGTGIANYGYTF	TGTGCCAGCAGCCCAGGGACAGGGATAGCTAACTATGGCTACACCTTC
NA	TRBJ2-1	NA	TRBV30	CAWSVEYNEQFF	TGTGCCTGGAGTGTGGAGTACAATGAGCAGTTCTTC
NA	TRBJ1-1	NA	TRBV19	CASSEIMNTEAFF	TGTGCCAGTTCCGAAATCATGAACACTGAAGCTTTCTTT
NA	TRBJ1-2	NA	TRBV2	CASSDRSINWAGYTF	TGTGCCAGCAGCGACCGTTCGATTAACTGGGCTGGCTACACCTTC
few	TRBJ2-3	TRBD2	TRBV7-2	CASRASGADTQYF	TGTGCCAGCAGGGCTAGCGGAGCAGATACGCAGTATTTT
many	TRBJ2-4	NA	TRBV29-1	CSAAGAKNIQYF	TGCAGCGCTGCGGGCGCCAAAAACATTCAGTACTTC
few	TRBJ2-3	TRBD1	TRBV4-2	CASSRRRDRGTDTQYF	TGTGCCAGCAGCCGCCGCCGGGACAGGGGGACAGATACGCAGTATTTT
many	TRBJ1-2	TRBD1	TRBV29-1	CSVVPWTGGYGYTF	TGCAGCGTTGTCCCCTGGACAGGGGGCTATGGCTACACCTTC
many	TRBJ2-5	TRBD1	TRBV11-3	CASSLATGGRETQYF	TGTGCCAGCAGCTTAGCCACAGGGGGCCGGGAGACCCAGTACTTC
NA	TRBJ2-6	NA	TRBV7-3	CASSPGGVLTF	TGTGCCAGCAGCCCTGGCGGGGTCTTGACTTTC
NA	TRBJ1-1	NA	TRBV19	CASKLTESGEAFF	TGTGCCAGTAAGTTAACGGAAAGCGGTGAAGCTTTCTTT
NA	TRBJ1-4	NA	TRBV2	CASAGQGSQANEKLFF	TGTGCCAGCGCGGGGCAGGGATCTCAAGCTAATGAAAAACTGTTTTTT
many	TRBJ1-4	NA	TRBV5-1	CASSLSGRGNEKLFF	TGCGCCAGCAGCTTGAGCGGCAGGGGTAATGAAAAACTGTTTTTT
many	TRBJ2-3	TRBD2	TRBV9	CASSPLTSGRADTQYF	TGTGCCAGCAGCCCCCTCACTAGCGGGAGGGCAGATACGCAGTATTTT
many	TRBJ2-7	NA	TRBV6-5	CASSYESAALGEQYF	TGTGCCAGCAGTTACGAGTCGGCCGCCCTGGGGGAGCAGTACTTC
few	TRBJ1-1	NA	TRBV6-5	CASSYYLSQGKTEAFF	TGTGCCAGCAGTTACTATTTGTCACAGGGAAAAACTGAAGCTTTCTTT
NA	TRBJ1-2	NA	TRBV19	CASRYDRPNYGYTF	TGTGCCAGTAGGTACGATCGCCCCAACTATGGCTACACCTTC
few	TRBJ2-3	NA	TRBV11-2	CASSPLRRGRDHTQYF	TGTGCCAGCAGCCCCCTCCGGCGGGGCCGGGATCATACGCAGTATTTT
many	TRBJ2-7	TRBD2	TRBV5-4	CASRRLAGGYEQYF	TGTGCCAGCAGAAGACTAGCGGGAGGCTACGAGCAGTACTTC
many	TRBJ1-2	NA	TRBV6-5	CASSYMREANYGYTF	TGTGCCAGCAGTTATATGAGAGAAGCTAACTATGGCTACACCTTC
many	TRBJ1-2	NA	TRBV25-1	CASSAHGNYGYTF	TGTGCCAGCAGTGCCCACGGAAACTATGGCTACACCTTC
few	TRBJ1-1	TRBD1	TRBV3-1	CASSQTNAGTGRTEAFF	TGTGCCAGCAGCCAAACGAACGCAGGGACAGGGAGGACTGAAGCTTTCTTT
NA	TRBJ2-3	TRBD2	TRBV24-1	CATQRGSGGPDTQYF	TGTGCCACCCAGCGAGGTAGCGGGGGCCCAGATACGCAGTATTTT
NA	TRBJ1-2	NA	TRBV4-2	CASSQGRGASSDGYTF	TGTGCCAGCAGCCAAGGACGGGGGGCCAGCTCCGATGGCTACACCTTC
NA	TRBJ1-2	NA	TRBV7-9	CASSLAVRVGGYTF	TGTGCCAGCAGCTTAGCGGTCAGGGTCGGTGGCTACACCTTC
many	TRBJ2-3	TRBD2	TRBV6-4	CASSDFLAASTDTQYF	TGTGCCAGCAGTGACTTTCTAGCGGCTAGCACAGATACGCAGTATTTT
many	TRBJ1-1	NA	TRBV7-9	CASSLGGTLEAFF	TGTGCCAGCAGCTTAGGGGGGACACTAGAAGCTTTCTTT
NA	TRBJ2-1	NA	TRBV20-1	CSAPAGGGAYNEQFF	TGCAGTGCGCCTGCCGGAGGGGGGGCCTACAATGAGCAGTTCTTC
NA	TRBJ2-7	TRBD1	TRBV6-2/TRBV6-3	CASTGTGDPYEQYF	TGTGCCAGCACCGGGACAGGCGATCCCTACGAGCAGTACTTC
many	TRBJ2-2	TRBD1	TRBV7-2	CASSPKQGGTSTGELFF	TGTGCCAGCAGCCCCAAACAGGGGGGCACGAGCACCGGGGAGCTGTTTTTT
many	TRBJ1-1	NA	TRBV20-1	CSAKGRPNTEAFF	TGCAGTGCAAAGGGACGGCCGAACACTGAAGCTTTCTTT
NA	TRBJ1-4	TRBD1	TRBV19	CASGDRVEKLFF	TGTGCCAGTGGAGACAGGGTTGAAAAACTGTTTTTT
NA	TRBJ2-3	TRBD2	TRBV2	CASTASSTSGTDTQYF	TGTGCCAGCACAGCGTCGTCGACTAGCGGCACAGATACGCAGTATTTT
many	TRBJ2-1	NA	TRBV12-3/TRBV12-4	CASSFVASRGGEQFF	TGTGCCAGCAGTTTCGTAGCCTCGCGTGGGGGTGAGCAGTTCTTC
NA	TRBJ1-1	TRBD1	TRBV6-5	CASSFNRGATEAFF	TGTGCCAGCAGTTTTAACAGGGGCGCCACTGAAGCTTTCTTT
many	TRBJ2-7	NA	TRBV7-2	CASSLGWTGPLSYEQYF	TGTGCCAGCAGCTTAGGCTGGACGGGTCCTCTTTCCTACGAGCAGTACTTC
NA	TRBJ2-3	TRBD2	TRBV7-8	CASSPTLASTQYF	TGTGCCAGCAGCCCCACACTAGCGTCTACGCAGTATTTT
many	TRBJ2-2	NA	TRBV12-3/TRBV12-4	CASTLGGGVTGELFF	TGTGCCAGCACCCTAGGGGGAGGAGTGACCGGGGAGCTGTTTTTT
NA	TRBJ1-2	NA	TRBV7-7	CASSTGTGGGYTF	TGTGCCAGCAGCACCGGGACCGGCGGTGGCTACACCTTC
many	TRBJ2-5	NA	TRBV11-2	CASSRHGETQYF	TGTGCCAGCAGCCGGCACGGAGAGACCCAGTACTTC
many	TRBJ2-3	NA	TRBV7-8	CASSMHLTDTQYF	TGTGCCAGCAGTATGCACCTCACAGATACGCAGTATTTT
many	TRBJ2-3	TRBD1	TRBV6-1	CASRQGNTQYF	TGTGCCAGCAGACAGGGGAACACGCAGTATTTT
NA	TRBJ2-7	TRBD2	TRBV7-6	CASSPLAGGSSYEQYF	TGTGCCAGCAGCCCATTAGCGGGGGGGAGCTCCTACGAGCAGTACTTC
many	TRBJ2-3	NA	TRBV2	CASREQGSTDTQYF	TGTGCCAGCAGGGAACAGGGTAGCACAGATACGCAGTATTTT
NA	TRBJ2-1	TRBD1	TRBV27	CASSLLGQGNEQFF	TGTGCCAGCAGTTTACTGGGACAGGGAAATGAGCAGTTCTTC
NA	TRBJ2-5	TRBD2	TRBV29-1	CSVSPNGLALETQYF	TGCAGCGTTAGTCCAAACGGACTAGCGCTAGAGACCCAGTACTTC
NA	TRBJ1-2	NA	TRBV30	CAWSVDPGGYTF	TGTGCCTGGAGTGTAGACCCGGGTGGCTACACCTTC